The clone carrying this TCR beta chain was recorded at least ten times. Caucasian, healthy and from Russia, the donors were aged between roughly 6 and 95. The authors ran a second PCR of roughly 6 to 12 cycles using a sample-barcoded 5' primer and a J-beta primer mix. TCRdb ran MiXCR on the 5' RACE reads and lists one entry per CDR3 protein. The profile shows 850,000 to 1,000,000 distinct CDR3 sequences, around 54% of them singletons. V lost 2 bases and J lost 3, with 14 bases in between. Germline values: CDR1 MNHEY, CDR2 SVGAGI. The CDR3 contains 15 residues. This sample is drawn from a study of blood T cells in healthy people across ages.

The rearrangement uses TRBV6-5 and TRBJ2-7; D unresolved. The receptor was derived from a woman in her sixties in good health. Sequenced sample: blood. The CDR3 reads CASSYGGSAFYEQYF. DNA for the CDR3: TGTGCCAGCAGTTACGGCGGTTCGGCATTCTACGAGCAGTACTTC.